These T cell receptor beta chains were read from a single sample in a study of cytomegalovirus exposure and HLA in healthy donors. Sequenced by immunoSEQ multiplex PCR; TCRdb stores in-frame clones only, minus some. The data hold around 150,000 clones, with over 75% observed a single time. Sequencing was performed on PBMCs. The receptors come from a male donor in good health and CMV-seronegative. Both conserved end residues are part of each CDR3. A D gene is named only where the DNA matches it firmly. The size of a clone is reported for some rows only, either as once, few or many, or as a class for expanded clones.

J,D,size,V,DNA,CDR3
TRBJ2-5,-,-,TRBV5-6,TGTGCCAGCAGCGCAATCGGAGGCCAAGAGACCCAGTACTTC,CASSAIGGQETQYF
TRBJ2-1,TRBD1,-,TRBV6-4,TGTGCCAGCAGTGATGGACAGGCCTACAATGAGCAGTTCTTC,CASSDGQAYNEQFF
TRBJ1-4,-,once,TRBV7-6,TGTGCCAGCAGCTCAATGGGGGCATCTAATGAAAAACTGTTTTTT,CASSSMGASNEKLFF
TRBJ2-2,-,-,TRBV18,TGTGCCAGCTCAGGGCAGCTAACCGGGGAGCTGTTTTTT,CASSGQLTGELFF
TRBJ1-2,TRBD1,once,TRBV4-1,TGCGCCAGCAGCCAAGACCCGGGACAGCACTATGGCTACACCTTC,CASSQDPGQHYGYTF
TRBJ2-4,-,-,TRBV29-1,TGCAGCGTCCGGACAGACACCATCAAAAACATTCAGTACTTC,CSVRTDTIKNIQYF
TRBJ2-7,-,-,TRBV7-6,TGTGCCAGCAGCTTAGGCACCGGTCCTTCCTACGAGCAGTACTTC,CASSLGTGPSYEQYF
TRBJ2-7,TRBD2,-,TRBV9,TGTGCCAGCAGCGTAGACGCGGGAGGACCGTCCTACGAGCAGTACTTC,CASSVDAGGPSYEQYF
TRBJ1-5,TRBD1,-,TRBV19,TGTGCCAGTAGTGCTCGGAAGGGGACAGACTTTAGCAATCAGCCCCAGCATTTT,CASSARKGTDFSNQPQHF
TRBJ2-1,-,-,TRBV5-1,TGCGCCAGCAGCTTGTCCTGGGCCAGCAATGAGCAGTTCTTC,CASSLSWASNEQFF
TRBJ1-2,TRBD1,-,TRBV10-3,TGTGCCATCAGTGAGCACAAAATCGGACAGGGCGAACGGGGCTACACCTTC,CAISEHKIGQGERGYTF
TRBJ2-2,TRBD2,-,TRBV27,TGTGCCAGCAGTTTATCCCCGGGACTAGCGGTTAACACCGGGGAGCTGTTTTTT,CASSLSPGLAVNTGELFF
TRBJ1-2,-,once,TRBV7-9,TGTGCCAGCAGCGCCCACGGGGGGGAGGATGGCTACACCTTC,CASSAHGGEDGYTF
TRBJ2-2,-,few,TRBV25-1,TGTGCCAGCAGTCGGAGAGGGAGTTACACCGGGGAGCTGTTTTTT,CASSRRGSYTGELFF
TRBJ2-7,-,-,TRBV27,TGTGCCAGCAGTCTTACCGGGACAAAACCCTACGAGCAGTACTTC,CASSLTGTKPYEQYF
TRBJ1-3,-,-,TRBV7-9,TGTGCCAGCAGCTTAGTCCAGGCTGGAAACACCATATATTTT,CASSLVQAGNTIYF
TRBJ2-1,-,-,TRBV15,TGTGCCACCAGCAGCGGGGATAGGAAAGAGTGGTTCTTC,CATSSGDRKEWFF
TRBJ2-7,TRBD1,-,TRBV5-1,TGCGCCAGCAGCCCCCAGCAGGGGGCTCGCTCCTACGAGCAGTACTTC,CASSPQQGARSYEQYF
TRBJ1-1,-,-,TRBV19,TGTGCCAGTAAGGGGGCTGAAGCTTTCTTT,CASKGAEAFF
TRBJ1-2,TRBD1,once,TRBV29-1,TGCAGCGCCTCTCCGGGACAGGGGTACAATGGCTACACCTTC,CSASPGQGYNGYTF
TRBJ2-3,-,few,TRBV4-1,TGCGCCAGCAGCCATAGGGGCAGCACAGATACGCAGTATTTT,CASSHRGSTDTQYF
TRBJ1-1,-,few,TRBV4-1,TGCGCCAGCAGCCAAAGGACACAGGGAATGAACACTGAAGCTTTCTTT,CASSQRTQGMNTEAFF
TRBJ2-7,TRBD2,few,TRBV10-3,TGTGCCATCGGCTTAGCGGGAGGGGCGAGCGAGCAGTACTTC,CAIGLAGGASEQYF
TRBJ1-2,-,-,TRBV5-1,TGCGCCAGCAGCTTGGGCGAGTTAACTTATGGCTACACCTTC,CASSLGELTYGYTF
TRBJ2-3,TRBD2,few,TRBV5-1,TGCGCCAGCAGCTTGGGGCTAGCGGGAGATCCCACAGATACGCAGTATTTT,CASSLGLAGDPTDTQYF
TRBJ2-7,-,few,TRBV6-5,TGTGCCAGCAGTACCCGACTGCTAGGGAGGTACGAGCAGTACTTC,CASSTRLLGRYEQYF
TRBJ1-3,-,-,TRBV19,TGTGCCAGTAGTTTACAGACAGATCCCGGAAACACCATATATTTT,CASSLQTDPGNTIYF
TRBJ2-7,-,-,TRBV4-1,TGCGCCAGCAGCCAAGGTTATACAGGGTCCTACGAGCAGTACTTC,CASSQGYTGSYEQYF
TRBJ1-2,TRBD1,-,TRBV28,TGTGCCAGCAGTTTCACAGGGGCACGCTCTGGTGGCTACACCTTC,CASSFTGARSGGYTF
TRBJ2-6,TRBD2,-,TRBV19,TGTGCCAGTAGTCTAGGGACTAGCGGAACCTCTGGGGCCAACGTCCTGACTTTC,CASSLGTSGTSGANVLTF
TRBJ2-1,TRBD2,-,TRBV7-9,TGTGCCAGCAGCCCGCGGAATAGCGGGAGAGTTGGTAAAAATGAGCAGTTCTTC,CASSPRNSGRVGKNEQFF
TRBJ1-5,-,-,TRBV23-1,TGCGCCAGCAGTCACGCGGGACCGGGACCACCGCCCCAGCATTTT,CASSHAGPGPPPQHF
TRBJ1-1,-,-,TRBV11-2,TGTGCCAGCAGCCTCGGGGGAGGGGTAGGTGAAGCTTTCTTT,CASSLGGGVGEAFF
TRBJ2-7,-,-,TRBV29-1,TGCAGCGTACAGGGACATCGGAACGAGCAGTACTTC,CSVQGHRNEQYF
TRBJ2-1,-,once,TRBV6-1,TGTGCCAGCAGTGAAGGACAGGTGGGTACGAATGAGCAGTTCTTC,CASSEGQVGTNEQFF
TRBJ1-5,-,once,TRBV15,TGTGCCACCAGCAGAGTTGGGCAACCCCAGCATTTT,CATSRVGQPQHF
TRBJ1-1,TRBD1,-,TRBV7-9,TGTGCCAGCAGCCCTGGGACAGGGATGAACACTGAAGCTTTCTTT,CASSPGTGMNTEAFF
TRBJ2-5,-,-,TRBV2,TGTGCCAGCAGAAGCAGGGAGACCCAGTACTTC,CASRSRETQYF
TRBJ2-7,TRBD1,-,TRBV18,TGTGCCAGCTCACTAGGGACAGGGCCCTACGAGCAGTACTTC,CASSLGTGPYEQYF
TRBJ2-2,-,-,TRBV7-9,TGTGCCAGCAGCTTAGCCTTAACGAACACCGGGGAGCTGTTTTTT,CASSLALTNTGELFF
TRBJ2-6,-,-,TRBV6-6,TGTGCCAGTTGCATAGAATTCTCTGGGGCCAACGTCCTGACTTTC,CASCIEFSGANVLTF
TRBJ2-7,-,-,TRBV7-9,TGTGCCAGCAGCTTAGCGGAAGGAGGCGAGCAGTACTTC,CASSLAEGGEQYF
TRBJ2-3,-,once,TRBV7-9,TGTGCCAGTCGTAGCCTCAGCGGAGGTACGCAGTATTTT,CASRSLSGGTQYF
TRBJ1-1,-,-,TRBV20-1,TGCAGTGCGTGGAGAAACACTGAAGCTTTCTTT,CSAWRNTEAFF
TRBJ2-7,-,-,TRBV15,TGTGCCACCAGCAGGTCCAGGGTCCACGAGCAGTACTTC,CATSRSRVHEQYF
TRBJ1-5,-,-,TRBV7-8,TGTGCCAGCAGCTTAATGTACAGGGATGGTAGCAATCAGCCCCAGCATTTT,CASSLMYRDGSNQPQHF
TRBJ1-1,-,-,TRBV7-3,TGTGCCAGCAGCCTAGACCGGAGCACTGAAGCTTTCTTT,CASSLDRSTEAFF
TRBJ1-2,-,-,TRBV7-9,TGTGCCAGCAGCCTCGGGGAGAACAGCGCCTTC,CASSLGENSAF
TRBJ2-1,TRBD2,-,TRBV5-3,TGTGCCAGAAGCTTGAAGCGCGGGACTAGCGGGAATGAGCAGTTCTTC,CARSLKRGTSGNEQFF
TRBJ2-3,-,-,TRBV9,TGTGCCAGCAGCGCCCCAGGAGGGGCGAACACAGATACGCAGTATTTT,CASSAPGGANTDTQYF
TRBJ1-3,-,once,TRBV19,TGTGCCAGTAGTATGAGCTGGCAGGCATCTGGAAACACCATATATTTT,CASSMSWQASGNTIYF
TRBJ2-7,-,-,TRBV7-9,TGTTCCAGCAGCTTAAAGGGGGACGAGCAGTACTTC,CSSSLKGDEQYF
TRBJ2-3,TRBD1,-,TRBV27,TGTGCCAGCAGTTTATTCCACAAGACAGGGGCTCTCACAGATACGCAGTATTTT,CASSLFHKTGALTDTQYF
TRBJ2-5,-,-,TRBV9,TGTGCCAGCAGCGTAGGTACTTACCAAGAGACCCAGTACTTC,CASSVGTYQETQYF
TRBJ1-5,-,-,TRBV7-9,TGTGCCAGCAGCTTAGCGGGACAAAGCAATCAGCCCCAGCATTTT,CASSLAGQSNQPQHF
TRBJ1-1,-,once,TRBV5-6,TGTGCCAGCAGCCCTAGGCCTGCCACTGAAGCTTTCTTT,CASSPRPATEAFF
TRBJ2-7,TRBD1,once,TRBV2,TGTGCCAGCAGTGACAGGGGGCCCCCCTACGAGCAGTACTTC,CASSDRGPPYEQYF
TRBJ1-3,TRBD1,-,TRBV5-1,TGCGCCAGCAGCGAGGGAGACAGGGGCCTCGGAAACACCATATATTTT,CASSEGDRGLGNTIYF
TRBJ1-5,-,few,TRBV19,TGTGCCAGTAGTATTAGGAGCCCCGAGAGGTATAGCAATCAGCCCCAGCATTTT,CASSIRSPERYSNQPQHF